This is a list of T cell receptor beta chains from one sample in a study of shared clonotypes between healthy human individuals. This table comes from immunoSEQ multiplex PCR, and its TCRdb copy is limited to in-frame clones, with some not included. The sample holds hundreds of thousands of clones, about 92% seen once. Input material: naive CD8+ T cells sorted from blood. These receptors all come from a man aged 30 to 45 in good health. Each CDR3 is given with its conserved first and last residue. Fields, in order: clone size, J gene, D gene, V gene, CDR3 protein, CDR3 DNA. D genes are given only for firm matches. Clone size appears in some rows only: once, few, many, or a class for an expanded clone.

abundance: .; j_gene: TRBJ1-5; d_gene: .; v_gene: TRBV4-1; CDR3aa: CASSQGPLGPQPQHF; CDR3nt: TGCGCCAGCAGCCAAGGGCCTTTGGGGCCTCAGCCCCAGCATTTT
abundance: .; j_gene: TRBJ1-1; d_gene: .; v_gene: TRBV4-3; CDR3aa: CASSQERGLNTEAFF; CDR3nt: TGCGCCAGCAGCCAAGAGAGAGGTTTGAACACTGAAGCTTTCTTT
abundance: .; j_gene: TRBJ2-7; d_gene: .; v_gene: TRBV7-2; CDR3aa: CASSLGGNYEQYF; CDR3nt: TGTGCCAGCAGCTTGGGCGGGAACTACGAGCAGTACTTC
abundance: .; j_gene: TRBJ2-6; d_gene: .; v_gene: TRBV28; CDR3aa: CASSLSGDGANVLTF; CDR3nt: TGTGCCAGCAGTTTAAGTGGGGATGGGGCCAACGTCCTGACTTTC
abundance: .; j_gene: TRBJ2-7; d_gene: TRBD2; v_gene: TRBV30; CDR3aa: CAWSVISGSYEQYF; CDR3nt: TGTGCCTGGAGTGTTATTAGCGGGAGTTACGAGCAGTACTTC
abundance: .; j_gene: TRBJ2-3; d_gene: TRBD2; v_gene: TRBV7-9; CDR3aa: CASSSTRLLAGSADTQYF; CDR3nt: TGTGCCAGCAGTTCGACCCGGTTACTAGCGGGGTCAGCAGATACGCAGTATTTT
abundance: .; j_gene: TRBJ2-6; d_gene: .; v_gene: TRBV10-3; CDR3aa: CAISDRERGANVLTF; CDR3nt: TGTGCCATCAGTGACAGGGAGAGAGGGGCCAACGTCCTGACTTTC
abundance: .; j_gene: TRBJ2-5; d_gene: TRBD1; v_gene: TRBV29-1; CDR3aa: CSVRGASGGPETQYF; CDR3nt: TGCAGCGTACGTGGCGCATCAGGGGGCCCAGAGACCCAGTACTTC
abundance: .; j_gene: TRBJ2-1; d_gene: TRBD2; v_gene: TRBV19; CDR3aa: CASSELAGGGNEQFF; CDR3nt: TGTGCCAGTAGTGAACTAGCGGGAGGAGGGAATGAGCAGTTCTTC
abundance: .; j_gene: TRBJ1-4; d_gene: TRBD1; v_gene: TRBV6-6; CDR3aa: CASSHRGDNEKLFF; CDR3nt: TGTGCCAGCAGCCACAGGGGCGACAATGAAAAACTGTTTTTT
abundance: .; j_gene: TRBJ2-3; d_gene: TRBD2; v_gene: TRBV5-4; CDR3aa: CASSSRTSGRDTQYF; CDR3nt: TGTGCCAGCAGCTCGCGTACTAGCGGGAGAGATACGCAGTATTTT
abundance: .; j_gene: TRBJ2-7; d_gene: .; v_gene: TRBV7-2; CDR3aa: CASSPSGPGGSYEQYF; CDR3nt: TGTGCCAGCAGCCCGTCGGGTCCCGGGGGCTCCTACGAGCAGTACTTC
abundance: .; j_gene: TRBJ2-7; d_gene: TRBD1; v_gene: TRBV9; CDR3aa: CASSAYTGDEQYF; CDR3nt: TGTGCCAGCAGCGCCTACACAGGGGACGAGCAGTACTTC
abundance: .; j_gene: TRBJ2-1; d_gene: .; v_gene: TRBV7-8; CDR3aa: CASALAYNEQFF; CDR3nt: TGTGCCAGCGCCTTAGCCTACAATGAGCAGTTCTTC
abundance: .; j_gene: TRBJ2-1; d_gene: .; v_gene: TRBV5-1; CDR3aa: CASSLAGSVSYNEQFF; CDR3nt: TGCGCCAGCAGCTTGGCCGGGTCGGTATCCTACAATGAGCAGTTCTTC
abundance: once; j_gene: TRBJ1-5; d_gene: .; v_gene: TRBV7-8; CDR3aa: CASKQGAILSNQPQHF; CDR3nt: TGTGCCAGCAAACAGGGCGCTATTCTTAGCAATCAGCCCCAGCATTTT
abundance: .; j_gene: TRBJ2-7; d_gene: TRBD2; v_gene: TRBV9; CDR3aa: CASSVGTSGSYEQYF; CDR3nt: TGTGCCAGCAGCGTAGGGACTAGCGGGAGCTACGAGCAGTACTTC
abundance: once; j_gene: TRBJ2-7; d_gene: TRBD1; v_gene: TRBV4-3; CDR3aa: CASSQDGPDRGVYEQYF; CDR3nt: TGCGCCAGCAGCCAAGATGGCCCGGACAGGGGAGTCTACGAGCAGTACTTC
abundance: .; j_gene: TRBJ2-5; d_gene: .; v_gene: TRBV6-5; CDR3aa: CASSYQGWETQYF; CDR3nt: TGTGCCAGCAGTTACCAGGGATGGGAGACCCAGTACTTC
abundance: .; j_gene: TRBJ2-7; d_gene: TRBD2; v_gene: TRBV9; CDR3aa: CASSVGGLAGYEQYF; CDR3nt: TGTGCCAGCAGCGTTGGTGGACTAGCGGGTTACGAGCAGTACTTC
abundance: .; j_gene: TRBJ2-7; d_gene: TRBD1; v_gene: TRBV7-9; CDR3aa: CASSLGGQGRSLYEQYF; CDR3nt: TGTGCCAGCAGCTTAGGCGGACAGGGTCGCTCTCTCTACGAGCAGTACTTC
abundance: .; j_gene: TRBJ2-1; d_gene: .; v_gene: TRBV18; CDR3aa: CASSPGMSINEQFF; CDR3nt: TGTGCCAGCTCACCAGGGATGAGTATCAATGAGCAGTTCTTC
abundance: .; j_gene: TRBJ2-7; d_gene: .; v_gene: TRBV27; CDR3aa: CASSTTENKSYEQYF; CDR3nt: TGTGCCAGCAGCACGACCGAAAACAAGTCCTACGAGCAGTACTTC
abundance: .; j_gene: TRBJ1-2; d_gene: .; v_gene: TRBV27; CDR3aa: CASSLRRSDGYTF; CDR3nt: TGTGCCAGCAGTTTAAGGAGGAGTGATGGCTACACCTTC
abundance: few; j_gene: TRBJ1-5; d_gene: .; v_gene: TRBV14; CDR3aa: CASSVTGNQPQHF; CDR3nt: TGTGCCAGCAGCGTAACGGGGAATCAGCCCCAGCATTTT
abundance: .; j_gene: TRBJ2-5; d_gene: .; v_gene: TRBV7-6; CDR3aa: CASSHRTRVSVKQETQYF; CDR3nt: TGTGCCAGCAGCCATAGAACGAGGGTTAGCGTCAAGCAAGAGACCCAGTACTTC
abundance: once; j_gene: TRBJ2-1; d_gene: TRBD2; v_gene: TRBV19; CDR3aa: CASSIGAGGNNEQFF; CDR3nt: TGTGCCAGTAGTATAGGAGCGGGAGGGAACAATGAGCAGTTCTTC
abundance: .; j_gene: TRBJ2-1; d_gene: .; v_gene: TRBV7-6; CDR3aa: CASSLAVGGEQFF; CDR3nt: TGTGCCAGCAGCTTAGCCGTTGGGGGTGAGCAGTTCTTC